A single sample is the source of the 22 T cell receptor beta chains below, sequenced in a study of identical twins (dated by TCRdb to about 2016). Libraries were made using 5' RACE. Sequencing instrument: Illumina HiSeq 2000. TCRdb reworked the public reads: Q25 trimming with fastp, MiXCR clone assembly, productive beta chains retained. Rows are unified per CDR3 protein, each entry keeping the most common DNA and genes. For this sample the table gives fewer than 900,000 distinct CDR3 sequences, of which approximately 22% were detected only once. 4.3% of the sample is held by the ten biggest clonotypes. These sequences were also reported in another study, on T cells expressing NK-cell markers.

Material for sequencing was PBMCs. The receptors originated from a woman aged 18-35 years in good health.

Here the CDR3 DNA reads TGTGCCAGCAGTTACCGGGACCCAGGGACCGGCGATGAGCAGTTCTTC. Its translation is CASSYRDPGTGDEQFF. The rearrangement joins TRBV2 to TRBJ2-1; either TRBD1 or TRBD2 may supply D (5 bases each). Germline CDR1 and CDR2: SNHLY and FYNNEI. This CDR3 region has 16 residues. Trimming pared 5 bases from V and 8 bases from J, leaving 22 bases between.

The rearrangement links TRBV12-3 or TRBV12-4 to TRBJ1-2; D unclear. This CDR3 spans 12 amino acids. Trimming took 5 bases from V and 7 from J, leaving 11 bases between them. CDR3 in DNA: TGTGCCAGCAGTCCTCGCTCTGGTGGCTACACCTTC. This sequence encodes CASSPRSGGYTF.

This clonotype was counted only a few times. The CDR3 nucleotides read TGTGCCAGCAGCTTAGCCATAAGGAGGGAGGGCCGGCGAGAGACCCAGTACTTC. Translation: CASSLAIRREGRRETQYF. The chain uses TRBV7-2 and TRBJ2-5; 7 bases agree with TRBD2. Germline trimming cut 0 bases from V and 4 bases from J; bases unmatched to any gene: 14. Germline CDR1 is SGHTA and CDR2 is FQGNSA. The CDR3 runs to 18 residues.

V usage is TRBV20-1 and J usage is TRBJ2-7; a possible D gene is TRBD2 (6 bases). V was shortened by 2 bases and J by 3 bases, with 11 bases between the two germline ends. This CDR3 comprises 13 residues. Germline values: CDR1 DFQATT, CDR2 SNEGSKA (reference sequence). This CDR3 is CSARPETSYEQYF. CDR3 DNA sequence: TGCAGTGCTAGACCCGAGACTAGCTACGAGCAGTACTTC.

This clonotype was counted ten times or more. The rearrangement uses TRBV12-3 or TRBV12-4 and TRBJ2-7; D not resolved. Trimming removed 1 base at V and 6 bases at J, with 7 bases between. CDR3 size: 12 residues. The CDR3 region has the DNA TGTGCCAGCAGTTTAGGTCCCCTCGAGCAGTACTTC. Translated, it gives CASSLGPLEQYF.

In DNA form, the CDR3 reads TGTGCCAGCAGTTTGGGCGGGGGAATCTCCTACGAGCAGTACTTC. Translating it yields CASSLGGGISYEQYF. The chain couples TRBV27 to TRBJ2-7; 7 bases match TRBD2. This CDR3 contains 15 residues. V gave up 3 bases and J gave up 0 bases; unmatched junction bases: 5. Germline values: CDR1 MNHEY, CDR2 SMNVEV (reference sequence).

The table lists this clonotype with a count of one. The CDR3 protein is CASSLLTGNSPLHF. The CDR3 region has the DNA TGTGCCAGCAGTTTATTGACCGGAAATTCACCCCTCCACTTT. V gene TRBV27 combines with J gene TRBJ1-6, with unresolved D. Trimming left V 1 base short and J 7 bases short, with 8 bases between. The germline gives CDR1 MNHEY, CDR2 SMNVEV (reference sequence). The length of the CDR3 is 14 residues.

This clonotype came up a few times. This sequence joins TRBV7-2 and TRBJ2-3; D is perhaps TRBD1 (6 bases). Germline values: CDR1 SGHTA, CDR2 FQGNSA. The CDR3 has 17 residues. The ends were cut back, 5 bases at V and 2 bases at J, with 20 bases in the middle. CDR3 DNA sequence: TGTGCCAGCAGCACAAGGACAGCCCCCGGATCCACAGATACGCAGTATTTT. Translating it yields CASSTRTAPGSTDTQYF. Based on the CDR3 plus reference TRBV7-2 and TRBJ2-3, the full variable domain is GAGVSQSPSNKVTEKGKDVELRCDPISGHTALYWYRQSLGQGLEFLIYFQGNSAPDKSGLPSDRFSAERTGGSVSTLTIQRTQQEDSAVYLCASSTRTAPGSTDTQYFGPGTRLTVL.

This chain joins TRBV9 and TRBJ2-1; D is possibly TRBD2 (6 bases). The CDR3 covers 15 residues. Deletions cut 4 bases from V and 2 bases from J, with 13 bases between. Germline lookup yields CDR1 SGDLS and CDR2 YYNGEE. The CDR3: CASSTSWDPYNEQFF. CDR3 bases: TGTGCCAGCAGCACTAGCTGGGATCCCTACAATGAGCAGTTCTTC. Combining the CDR3 with reference TRBV9 and TRBJ2-1 gives the whole variable domain DSGVTQTPKHLITATGQRVTLRCSPRSGDLSVYWYQQSLDQGLQFLIQYYNGEERAKGNILERFSAQQFPDLHSELNLSSLELGDSALYFCASSTSWDPYNEQFFGPGTRLTVL.

The chain uses TRBV20-1 and TRBJ2-7; no reliable D call. Germline CDR1 reads DFQATT; CDR2 reads SNEGSKA (reference sequence). V dropped 0 bases and J dropped 2 bases, with 17 bases sitting between them. There are 16 residues in the CDR3. CDR3 loop: CSARDINQEPTYEQYF. CDR3 coding DNA: TGCAGTGCTAGAGATATTAATCAGGAACCTACCTACGAGCAGTACTTC.

J is TRBJ2-5 and V is TRBV7-9; D remains ambiguous. The V end lost 3 bases, the J end lost 2 bases, and 10 bases lay between the germline ends. In germline, CDR1 is SEHNR, CDR2 FQNEAQ (reference sequence). The CDR3 length is 14 residues. The CDR3 is CASSFYKRQETQYF. In DNA form, the CDR3 reads TGTGCCAGCAGCTTCTATAAGAGGCAAGAGACCCAGTACTTC.

This clonotype was seen only once. A much larger clone is a single base away; this may be a read error. The V and J genes are TRBV7-2 and TRBJ2-1; D is possibly TRBD2 (5 bases). The germline V and J ends were trimmed by 2 bases and 10 bases, with 15 bases remaining between them. Germline V gives CDR1 SGHTA, CDR2 FQGNSA. This CDR3 has 14 amino acids. CDR3 residues: CASSLPSRRGEQFF. Written as DNA, the CDR3 is TGTGCCAGCAGCTTACCTAGCCGGAGAGGGGAGCAGTTCTTC. The variable domain in full, with the rest retrieved from reference TRBV7-2 and TRBJ2-1, is GAGVSQSPSNKVTEKGKDVELRCDPISGHTALYWYRQSLGQGLEFLIYFQGNSAPDKSGLPSDRFSAERTGGSVSTLTIQRTQQEDSAVYLCASSLPSRRGEQFFGPGTRLTVL.

A remark on this clonotype: At one end, the junction sequence differs from germline, possibly due to a read error. The chain combines TRBV12-3 or TRBV12-4 with TRBJ2-7, with TRBD1 identical over 12 bases. The CDR3 is 14 residues long. The CDR3 loop is CTSSTGTGGGEQYF. CDR3 nucleotides: TGTACCAGCAGTACCGGGACAGGGGGCGGTGAGCAGTACTTC.

V usage is TRBV6-2 or TRBV6-3 and J usage is TRBJ2-5, with 8 positions matching TRBD2. The CDR3 is 16 residues long. The germline CDR1 and CDR2 sequences are MNHEY and SVGEGT. V lost 4 bases and J lost 5; bases outside the gene matches: 12. The CDR3 reads CASSSQAGAVPETQYF. Written as DNA, the CDR3 is TGTGCCAGCAGTTCACAAGCGGGAGCAGTTCCGGAGACCCAGTACTTC.

The rearrangement joins TRBV5-1 to TRBJ2-1; 10 nucleotides match TRBD2. Germline CDR1 SGHRS, CDR2 YFSETQ. This CDR3 is 14 amino acids long. The V gene end was trimmed by 6 bases and the J gene end by 5 bases; junction bases not matched to a gene: 5. This CDR3 reads CASMRTSGNNEQFF. CDR3 DNA: TGCGCCAGCATGAGGACTAGCGGTAACAATGAGCAGTTCTTC.

This clonotype was seen a handful of times. The chain links TRBV9 to TRBJ2-5; D tentatively fits TRBD1 or TRBD2 (7 bases each). Germline lookup yields CDR1 SGDLS and CDR2 YYNGEE. Between the trimmed V and J ends, which lost 4 bases and 3 bases, there was a span of 13 bases. This CDR3 is 14 amino acids long. In DNA form, the CDR3 reads TGTGCCAGCAGCCCAGGGGGGGATGAAGAGACCCAGTACTTC. This translates into CASSPGGDEETQYF.

The chain employs TRBV6-1 and TRBJ1-2; no firm D call. The ends were cut back, 6 bases at V and 3 bases at J, with 17 bases in the middle. Germline V gene lookup returns CDR1 MNHNS and CDR2 SASEGT. The CDR3 runs 15 residues. The CDR3 is CASSPTGLGYYGYTF. CDR3 nucleotide sequence: TGTGCCAGCAGCCCCACCGGGTTGGGCTACTATGGCTACACCTTC.

This clonotype turned up a few times. The rearrangement links TRBV7-2 to TRBJ2-5, with 11 nucleotides matching TRBD2. V shed 5 bases, J shed 5 bases, and the junction held 7 bases outside the gene matches. The CDR3 spans 15 residues. Per the germline V gene, CDR1 is SGHTA and CDR2 is FQGNSA. The CDR3 loop reads CASSALAGGWETQYF. DNA for the CDR3: TGTGCCAGCAGCGCTCTAGCGGGGGGATGGGAGACCCAGTACTTC.

The chain recombines TRBV6-5 with TRBJ1-1, with D uncertain. Germline CDR1 reads MNHEY; CDR2 reads SVGAGI. V lost 4 bases and J 3 bases, leaving 18 bases between the germline ends. The CDR3 runs 16 residues. CDR3 DNA: TGTGCCAGCAGTTCACCGGAGAGCACACGGGACACTGAAGCTTTCTTT. Translated: CASSSPESTRDTEAFF.

A few counts support this clonotype. The V call is TRBV20-1, the J call TRBJ2-7; 7 bases align to TRBD1. In germline, CDR1 is DFQATT, CDR2 SNEGSKA (reference sequence). CDR3 length equals 13 residues. J lost 2 bases, V lost 6 bases, and 7 bases had no gene match. CDR3 nucleotide sequence: TGCAGTGCCGAGGGGGACAGAGCCTACGAGCAGTACTTC. Its protein product is CSAEGDRAYEQYF.

The genes are TRBV10-2 and TRBJ2-7; 7 bases match TRBD2. With 5 bases clipped from V and 5 bases from J, the junction kept 3 bases outside the gene matches. There are 12 residues in the CDR3. Germline V CDR1 and CDR2: WSHSY, SAAADI. The CDR3 here is CASSPRGDEQYF. CDR3 bases: TGCGCCAGCAGTCCACGGGGGGACGAGCAGTACTTC.

V is TRBV20-1 and J is TRBJ2-5; D unclear. Germline V CDR1 and CDR2: DFQATT, SNEGSKA (reference sequence). The CDR3 sequence is 13 residues long. V was trimmed by 3 bases and J by 0 bases, leaving 8 bases between them. CDR3 protein: CSASSQYQETQYF. CDR3 DNA sequence: TGCAGTGCTAGTTCACAGTACCAAGAGACCCAGTACTTC.